The next 4 T cell receptor beta chains were all read from a single sample in a study of cytomegalovirus exposure and HLA in healthy donors (dated by TCRdb to 2015 to 2018). Libraries were built with the immunoSEQ multiplex PCR assay. A mixture of 60 forward primers for TCR Vbeta segments and 13 reverse primers for TCR Jbeta segments was used in the multiplex PCR. TCRdb carries this immuneACCESS record with in-frame sequences only. Its versions omit some clonotypes, under half of them owing to an unresolved V gene in the studies checked, with the rest unexplained. The sample has 150,000 to 200,000 clones on record, roughly 78% of them singletons. Clones ranked in the top ten supply 13% of the sample. Sequences were obtained from PBMCs. The receptors originated from a woman between 50 and 59 years old in good health and CMV-seropositive.

The J gene is TRBJ1-2, the V gene TRBV5-1; TRBD1 matches at 7 bases. CDR1 SGHRS and CDR2 YFSETQ come from the germline V gene. V was pared by 1 base and J by 8 bases, with 8 bases of the junction left unmatched. This CDR3 has 14 amino acids. In DNA, the CDR3 is TGCGCCAGCAGCTTGCGAGGGGGCGAGGGAGGCTACACCTTC. Translated, it gives CASSLRGGEGGYTF.

The table lists this clone with a count of one. The chain employs TRBV6-5 and TRBJ2-1; 9 positions agree with TRBD1. This CDR3 is 15 amino acids long. CDR1 is MNHEY and CDR2 is SVGAGI in the germline V gene. V lost 7 bases and J lost 5; bases outside the gene matches: 9. The CDR3 DNA reads TGTGCCAGCACCTACACAGGGGGCGCCGACAATGAGCAGTTCTTC. This encodes CASTYTGGADNEQFF.

The chain recombines TRBV18 with TRBJ1-3; a possible D gene is TRBD1 (5 bases). The CDR3 is 16 residues long. The germline gives CDR1 KGHSH, CDR2 LQKENI. Deletions cut 4 bases from V and 0 bases from J, with 13 bases between. The CDR3 nucleotides read TGTGCCAGCTCACTGGTTACAGGTTCCTCTGGAAACACCATATATTTT. It encodes CASSLVTGSSGNTIYF.

The chain is built from TRBV6-5 and TRBJ1-1, with unresolved D. From germline, CDR1 is MNHEY and CDR2 SVGAGI. This CDR3 has 13 residues. V was shortened by 2 bases and J by 5 bases, with 9 bases between the two germline ends. CDR3 sequence reads: CASSYQRGTEAFF. CDR3 in DNA: TGTGCCAGCAGTTACCAGAGAGGGACTGAAGCTTTCTTT.